What follows are 30 T cell receptor beta chains derived from one specimen sequenced in a study of T cell responses to AZD1222 COVID-19 vaccine. The assay was immunoSEQ multiplex PCR, and TCRdb's table has in-frame clones only and misses some. The sample consists of over 110,000 clones, around 93% of them appearing once. Sequencing used peripheral blood, obtained on day 0 of AZD1222 vaccination. Every receptor here comes from an adult in good health.

The chain uses TRBV12-3 or TRBV12-4 and TRBJ1-4, with a possible D match to TRBD1 (6 bases). The CDR3 runs 13 residues. Trimming shortened V by 5 bases and J by 5 bases, and 9 bases separated the two germline ends. The CDR3 here is CASSHRVNEKLFF. DNA of the CDR3: TGTGCCAGCAGTCACAGGGTAAATGAAAAACTGTTTTTT.

J is TRBJ2-5 and V is TRBV5-1; D may correspond to TRBD1 or TRBD2 (5 bases each). CDR1 and CDR2 from the germline V gene are SGHRS and YFSETQ. The CDR3 loop spans 16 amino acids. V lost 0 bases, J lost 5 bases, and 17 bases lay in between. DNA for the CDR3: TGCGCCAGCAGCTTGGGGGACGTAGAGGGGACGGAGACCCAGTACTTC. Its protein product is CASSLGDVEGTETQYF.

The chain links TRBV24-1 to TRBJ1-2, with 7 bases fitting TRBD1. Trimming at V came to 3 bases and at J to 7 bases, leaving 7 bases not matched to a gene. The germline gives CDR1 KGHDR, CDR2 SFDVKD. The CDR3 covers 14 residues. The CDR3 region is CATSDPGQRSGYTF. CDR3 DNA: TGTGCCACCAGTGATCCGGGACAGAGGAGTGGCTACACCTTC.

The V gene is TRBV27, the J gene TRBJ1-2; D unresolved. CDR3 length equals 15 residues. The germline V gene encodes CDR1 MNHEY and CDR2 SMNVEV (reference sequence). V was clipped by 5 bases and J by 0 bases, with 13 bases between them. The CDR3 loop is CASSANVRANYGYTF. The CDR3 nucleotides are TGTGCCAGCAGTGCGAACGTTAGAGCTAACTATGGCTACACCTTC.

V usage is TRBV5-1 and J usage is TRBJ2-7; no clear D. The CDR3 runs 15 residues. Germline CDR1 reads SGHRS; CDR2 reads YFSETQ. V lost 0 bases, J lost 2 bases, and 12 bases lay in between. The chain's CDR3 is CASSLEPGMTYEQYF. Written as DNA, the CDR3 is TGCGCCAGCAGCTTGGAGCCAGGAATGACCTACGAGCAGTACTTC.

This chain joins TRBV28 and TRBJ2-1, with a possible D match to TRBD1 (5 bases). Germline CDR1 reads MDHEN; CDR2 reads SYDVKM. Between the trimmed V and J ends, which lost 6 bases and 9 bases, there was a span of 18 bases. The CDR3 runs 14 residues. The CDR3 region has the DNA TGTGCCAGCAGATCACCCGCTCGTAGGGGTGAGCAGTTCTTC. It codes for CASRSPARRGEQFF.

J is TRBJ2-1 and V is TRBV21-1; no check of the table's D call, TRBD2, against the DNA was made. TRBV21-1 is noted as a pseudogene. The CDR3 has 12 amino acids. Here the CDR3 DNA reads TGTGCCAGCCCCACCGGAGGGAGGGAGCAGTTCTTC. It yields the protein CASPTGGREQFF.

The chain carries TRBV10-3 and TRBJ1-5; 11 nucleotides match TRBD1. V lost 10 bases, J lost 6 bases, and 17 bases stayed unmatched. Looked up from germline, CDR1 is ENHRY and CDR2 is SYGVKD. This CDR3 comprises 17 residues. DNA for the CDR3: TGTGCCACCACAGATTTTCCGGGACAGGGGGTGCCTCAGCCCCAGCATTTT. Protein sequence: CATTDFPGQGVPQPQHF.

This clone was observed once. The germline gene is not matched at one end of the junction; a read error may be the cause. The gene calls are TRBV12-5 and TRBJ2-2; TRBD1 agrees at 7 bases. The CDR3 has 12 amino acids. Germline CDR1 reads LGHNT; CDR2 reads FRNRAP. The chain's CDR3 is CASGLSSGGLFF. The CDR3 DNA reads as TGTGCTAGTGGTTTGAGTTCAGGGGGGCTGTTTTTT.

This clone turned up a few times. The chain links TRBV7-9 to TRBJ2-1; 11 positions match TRBD2. Germline loops: CDR1 SEHNR, CDR2 FQNEAQ (reference sequence). The CDR3 length is 15 residues. Trimming removed 2 bases from V and 8 bases from J; junction bases left unmatched: 5. CDR3 amino acids: CASSLLAGGLHEQFF. The CDR3 nucleotides are TGTGCCAGCAGCTTATTAGCGGGGGGGCTTCATGAGCAGTTCTTC.

The rearrangement joins TRBV7-9 to TRBJ2-7; D gene unclear. The germline V gene has CDR1 SEHNR and CDR2 FQNEAQ (reference sequence). The length of the CDR3 is 14 residues. Between the trimmed V and J ends, which lost 5 bases and 2 bases, there was a span of 13 bases. The DNA for the CDR3 is TGTGCCAGCAGCCCTACGGACGGAACCTACGAGCAGTACTTC. It translates to CASSPTDGTYEQYF.

This chain links TRBV7-2 with TRBJ2-1, with unresolved D. The germline CDR1 and CDR2 sequences are SGHTA and FQGNSA. This CDR3 spans 14 amino acids. V was cut by 5 bases and J by 3 bases, with 11 bases left in between. CDR3 in amino acids: CASSPQVVYNEQFF. In nucleotides, the CDR3 is TGTGCCAGCAGCCCCCAGGTGGTCTACAATGAGCAGTTCTTC.

The chain employs TRBV12-3 or TRBV12-4 and TRBJ2-1; D gene uncertain. The CDR3 length is 11 residues. Trimming took off 2 bases at V and 12 bases at J, with 8 bases between the two ends. The CDR3 here is CASSLFLGQFF. The CDR3 bases are TGTGCCAGCAGTTTATTCCTAGGGCAGTTCTTC.

The chain uses TRBV7-9 and TRBJ1-1, with a possible D match to TRBD1 (5 bases). Deletions cut 3 bases from V and 5 bases from J, with 10 bases between. Germline V gene lookup returns CDR1 SEHNR and CDR2 FQNEAQ (reference sequence). The CDR3 is 13 residues long. The CDR3 sequence is CASSFGGGTEAFF. CDR3 bases: TGTGCCAGCAGCTTTGGGGGTGGTACTGAAGCTTTCTTT.

This sequence joins TRBV12-3 or TRBV12-4 and TRBJ1-5, with 7 positions matching TRBD1. The CDR3 consists of 13 residues. The V and J ends lost 6 bases and 7 bases, in that order; junction bases with no gene match: 6. CDR3 sequence reads: CASSPQGSQPQHF. The DNA for the CDR3 is TGTGCCAGCAGCCCACAGGGGTCCCAGCCCCAGCATTTT.

A few counts support this clone. The V gene is TRBV5-1, the J gene TRBJ2-7, with D possibly being TRBD2 (6 bases). The CDR3 spans 14 residues. The V gene lost 0 bases and the J gene lost 3 bases, with 10 bases spanning the gap. Germline V gene sequence: CDR1 SGHRS, CDR2 YFSETQ. The CDR3: CASSLAGRYYEQYF. The CDR3 DNA sequence: TGCGCCAGCAGCTTGGCCGGGAGATACTACGAGCAGTACTTC.

The gene calls are TRBV4-3 and TRBJ2-7; D perhaps matches TRBD1 (5 bases). CDR1 is LGHNA and CDR2 is YSLEER in the germline V gene. Trimming left V 2 bases short and J 0 bases short, with 11 bases between. The CDR3 sequence is 15 residues long. The CDR3 reads CASSQLQESSYEQYF. In DNA, the CDR3 is TGCGCCAGCAGCCAATTACAGGAAAGCTCCTACGAGCAGTACTTC.

This chain uses TRBV4-3 with TRBJ1-5; D unresolved. Trimming took off 5 bases at V and 6 bases at J, with 17 bases between the two ends. The CDR3 is made up of 15 amino acids. Germline V gene lookup returns CDR1 LGHNA and CDR2 YSLEER. CDR3 nucleotides: TGCGCCAGCAGCTACCGCTACGAGCGGGGTCAGCCCCAGCATTTT. This codes for CASSYRYERGQPQHF.

The chain joins TRBV28 to TRBJ2-1; D uncertain. V lost 2 bases and J 8 bases, leaving 10 bases between the germline ends. There are 13 residues in the CDR3. Germline CDR1 MDHEN, CDR2 SYDVKM. CDR3 DNA sequence: TGTGCCAGCAGTTTAATCCGAGGCCATGAGCAGTTCTTC. Translation: CASSLIRGHEQFF.

This clone came up once. The V gene is TRBV7-3, the J gene TRBJ2-3; 7 bases fit TRBD2. Germline V gives CDR1 SGHTA, CDR2 FQGTGA. V trimming: 5 bases; J trimming: 2 bases; junction bases outside the gene matches: 13. There are 17 residues in the CDR3. The CDR3 bases are TGTGCCAGCAGCCTGGACGTACTGGCGGGGGACACAGATACGCAGTATTTT. Protein product: CASSLDVLAGDTDTQYF.

The chain recombines TRBV19 with TRBJ2-7, with D hard to call. Deletions cut 10 bases from V and 2 bases from J, with 9 bases between. CDR3 length equals 11 residues. In germline, CDR1 is LNHDA, CDR2 SQIVND (reference sequence). Written as DNA, the CDR3 is TGTGCCACTAGAGATGCCTACGAGCAGTACTTC. It yields the protein CATRDAYEQYF.

CDR3 sequence (DNA): TGTGCCAGCAGTTTCTCCCACGGTCCGGCCCTCCACTTT. Translation gives CASSFSHGPALHF. The J gene is TRBJ1-6, the V gene TRBV12-3 or TRBV12-4; no definite D call. V lost 3 bases to trimming and J lost 14 bases, with 14 bases between them. The CDR3 length is 13 residues.

In DNA form, the CDR3 reads TGTGCCAGCAGCCCCCCCGACCCCATCTATGGCTACACCTTC. It codes for CASSPPDPIYGYTF. V gene TRBV7-2 combines with J gene TRBJ1-2; D uncertain. The CDR3 totals 14 residues. The V end was cut by 5 bases, the J end by 4 bases, with 14 bases between. Germline assignment: CDR1 SGHTA and CDR2 FQGNSA.

The chain is built from TRBV11-2 and TRBJ1-2, with a tentative D call TRBD1 (6 bases). The germline V and J ends were trimmed by 2 bases and 7 bases, with 14 bases remaining between them. The CDR3 has 14 residues. CDR1 and CDR2 from the germline V gene are SGHAT and FQNNGV. CDR3 loop: CASSLNRAGGGYTF. Here the CDR3 DNA reads TGTGCCAGCAGCTTAAACAGGGCCGGGGGTGGCTACACCTTC.

This sequence joins TRBV7-9 and TRBJ2-7; 7 bases fit TRBD2. Trimming removed 2 bases from V and 7 bases from J; junction bases left unmatched: 2. CDR3 size: 12 residues. The germline gives CDR1 SEHNR, CDR2 FQNEAQ (reference sequence). CDR3 bases: TGTGCCAGCAGCTTAACGGGGGGAGAGCAGTACTTC. It yields the protein CASSLTGGEQYF.

V and J are TRBV5-1 and TRBJ2-7, with TRBD1 identical over 11 bases. The germline V gene has CDR1 SGHRS and CDR2 YFSETQ. This CDR3 contains 15 residues. J lost 6 bases, V lost 2 bases, and 7 bases had no gene match. In DNA form, the CDR3 reads TGCGCCAGCAGCTTCACGGGACAGGGGGAAGGCGAGCAGTACTTC. This sequence encodes CASSFTGQGEGEQYF.

This chain connects TRBV12-3 or TRBV12-4 to TRBJ2-1; no reliable D call. The ends were cut back, 6 bases at V and 3 bases at J, with 9 bases in the middle. The CDR3 length is 13 residues. CDR3 in amino acids: CASSNPFYNEQFF. CDR3 coding DNA: TGTGCCAGCAGCAACCCTTTCTACAATGAGCAGTTCTTC.

The V gene is TRBV7-3, the J gene TRBJ1-1; 8 bases fit TRBD1. Germline trimming cut 5 bases from V and 3 bases from J; bases unmatched to any gene: 8. The CDR3 length is 15 residues. Per the germline V gene, CDR1 is SGHTA and CDR2 is FQGTGA. In DNA, the CDR3 is TGTGCCAGCAGCCCGCAGGGGGCCGAGGACACTGAAGCTTTCTTT. This gives the protein CASSPQGAEDTEAFF.

This chain joins TRBV19 and TRBJ1-4; D gene ambiguous. Trimming pared 6 bases from V and 1 base from J, leaving 12 bases between. This CDR3 spans 15 amino acids. Germline V lookup: CDR1 LNHDA, CDR2 SQIVND (reference sequence). This CDR3 is CASRDLRGTNEKLFF. The CDR3 DNA is TGTGCCAGTAGGGACCTTCGGGGAACTAATGAAAAACTGTTTTTT.

The chain uses TRBV7-6 and TRBJ2-7; 8 nucleotides agree with TRBD2. The CDR3 consists of 15 residues. Germline values: CDR1 SGHVS, CDR2 FNYEAQ. Trimming cost V 5 bases and J 2 bases; bases outside gene matches: 8. The CDR3 here is CASSPAAGVPYEQYF. The CDR3 DNA is TGTGCCAGCAGCCCAGCAGCGGGAGTACCCTACGAGCAGTACTTC.